These 10 T cell receptor beta chains came from one sample sequenced in a study of blood T cell repertoires in COVID-19. TCRdb keeps only in-frame clones here, not all; method: immunoSEQ multiplex PCR. The sample lists approximately 230,000 clones, about nine tenths occurring once. The sample taken for sequencing was peripheral blood. The receptors derive from a man between 25 and 39 years old who had recovered from COVID-19.

V usage is TRBV2 and J usage is TRBJ1-2; TRBD1 is a possible D gene (6 bases). The germline V gene has CDR1 SNHLY and CDR2 FYNNEI. V lost 3 bases to trimming and J lost 4 bases, with 15 bases between them. The CDR3 loop spans 15 amino acids. In nucleotides, the CDR3 is TGTGCCAGCAGTGATCTTCTGGGCAGGGGCTATGGCTACACCTTC. Its translation: CASSDLLGRGYGYTF.

The chain carries TRBV5-6 and TRBJ1-2; D is ambiguous. This CDR3 spans 14 amino acids. Germline lookup yields CDR1 SGHDT and CDR2 YYEEEE. The ends were cut back, 4 bases at V and 3 bases at J, with 13 bases in the middle. DNA for the CDR3: TGTGCCAGCAGCCCGGGATTCGGTGACTATGGCTACACCTTC. It translates to CASSPGFGDYGYTF.

This clone appeared once. This sequence joins TRBV9 and TRBJ2-3, with D maybe TRBD1 (6 bases). V dropped 3 bases and J dropped 4 bases, with 12 bases sitting between them. The CDR3 covers 14 residues. In germline, CDR1 is SGDLS, CDR2 YYNGEE. CDR3 coding DNA: TGTGCCAGCAGCGGACAGGAATGGCCAGATACGCAGTATTTT. It codes for CASSGQEWPDTQYF.

This chain joins TRBV5-1 and TRBJ1-5, with D perhaps TRBD1 (5 bases). The CDR3 totals 14 residues. CDR1 is SGHRS, CDR2 YFSETQ, per germline. Deletions cut 2 bases from V and 4 bases from J, with 10 bases between. Written as DNA, the CDR3 is TGCGCCAGCAGCTTTGGTAGGGGTAATCAGCCCCAGCATTTT. This translates into CASSFGRGNQPQHF.

V and J are TRBV5-5 and TRBJ2-5, with a tentative D call TRBD1 (5 bases). Germline V gene lookup returns CDR1 SGHKS and CDR2 YYEKEE (reference sequence). Trimming took off 7 bases at V and 12 bases at J, with 13 bases between the two ends. The CDR3 covers 10 residues. The CDR3 loop reads CASGQGREYF. The CDR3 coding sequence is TGTGCCAGCGGTCAGGGTCGGGAGTACTTC.

This sequence joins TRBV4-2 and TRBJ2-7; 7 positions match TRBD1. The CDR3 is 15 residues long. Germline CDR1 and CDR2: LGHNA and YNFKEQ. With V trimmed by 1 base and J by 1 base, 4 bases remained unmatched. CDR3 DNA sequence: TGTGCCAGCAGCCAAGGAGGGGACAGTTCCTACGAGCAGTACTTC. Protein sequence: CASSQGGDSSYEQYF.

The J gene is TRBJ2-7, the V gene TRBV6-5; unclear D gene. Between the trimmed V and J ends, which lost 5 bases and 1 base, there was a span of 9 bases. This CDR3 is built from 13 residues. The germline V gene encodes CDR1 MNHEY and CDR2 SVGAGI. This chain's CDR3 is CASSPGFSYEQYF. The CDR3, as DNA: TGTGCCAGCAGTCCAGGATTTTCCTACGAGCAGTACTTC.

The chain uses TRBV18 and TRBJ2-5; D unclear. Germline V gives CDR1 KGHSH, CDR2 LQKENI. This CDR3 region has 12 residues. V lost 3 bases to trimming and J lost 10 bases, with 12 bases between them. CDR3 nucleotides: TGTGCCAGCTCACCTCTACCAGGCGTCCAGTACTTC. Protein product: CASSPLPGVQYF.

The rearrangement uses TRBV6-5 and TRBJ2-5; possibly TRBD1 for D (5 bases). This CDR3 region has 14 residues. Deletions cut 10 bases from V and 0 bases from J, with 15 bases between. CDR1 and CDR2 (germline): MNHEY, SVGAGI. The CDR3 loop reads CATLRGLHQETQYF. CDR3 DNA: TGTGCCACCCTAAGGGGCCTCCACCAAGAGACCCAGTACTTC.

V usage is TRBV20-1 and J usage is TRBJ1-2, with no clear D. Looked up from germline, CDR1 is DFQATT and CDR2 is SNEGSKA (reference sequence). Trimming took off 6 bases at V and 7 bases at J, with 9 bases between the two ends. This CDR3 region has 10 residues. The CDR3 coding sequence is TGCAGTGCACATTCTGGTGGCTACACCTTC. Its translation: CSAHSGGYTF.